These T cell receptor beta chains were read from a single sample in a study of a mutant IDH1 vaccine in newly diagnosed glioma. Repertoires were generated with immunoSEQ multiplex PCR, while TCRdb's copy carries only in-frame clones and drops some. The table includes 39,000 or so clones, around 78% detected once. Their cognate antigens are unknown. The sample here was PBMCs, taken from a glioma patient whose treatment included an IDH1 peptide vaccine. The receptor source for this set is a man in his forties with glioma. The CDR3 runs from the conserved cysteine through the conserved F or W. The D gene is left open where the match is weak. Clone size, where shown, is once, few, many, or a class for clones that have expanded.

CDR3nt: TGTGCCAGCAGCTTAGACCCGGGACAGGGGAACACTGAAGCTTTCTTT
CDR3aa: CASSLDPGQGNTEAFF
v_gene: TRBV7-9
j_gene: TRBJ1-1
d_gene: TRBD1
abundance: .

CDR3nt: TGTGCCAGCAGTTTATCCTATGCATTGAACACTGAAGCTTTCTTT
CDR3aa: CASSLSYALNTEAFF
v_gene: TRBV27
j_gene: TRBJ1-1
d_gene: .
abundance: .

CDR3nt: TGTGCCAGCTCACCGGGTCCACAGGGCTCCGAGCAGTACTTC
CDR3aa: CASSPGPQGSEQYF
v_gene: TRBV18
j_gene: TRBJ2-7
d_gene: .
abundance: .

CDR3nt: TGTGCCAGCAGCTCCGGACGGGTTACAGATACGCAGTATTTT
CDR3aa: CASSSGRVTDTQYF
v_gene: TRBV5-4
j_gene: TRBJ2-3
d_gene: .
abundance: .

CDR3nt: TGTGCCAGCAGCCCTGGACACCGAAGAGGTTCACCCCTCCACTTT
CDR3aa: CASSPGHRRGSPLHF
v_gene: TRBV5-6
j_gene: TRBJ1-6
d_gene: .
abundance: .

CDR3nt: TGTGCCAGTAGTAATTGGGGCACTGAAGCTTTCTTT
CDR3aa: CASSNWGTEAFF
v_gene: TRBV19
j_gene: TRBJ1-1
d_gene: .
abundance: .

CDR3nt: TGTGCCAGCAGCTTGTTCCTGAGGGCGGGCTACACCTTC
CDR3aa: CASSLFLRAGYTF
v_gene: TRBV5-5
j_gene: TRBJ1-2
d_gene: .
abundance: few

CDR3nt: TGTGCCAGCAGCCCCCGCCCGGGACGGTCAGATACGCAGTATTTT
CDR3aa: CASSPRPGRSDTQYF
v_gene: TRBV6-5
j_gene: TRBJ2-3
d_gene: .
abundance: .

CDR3nt: TGTGCCAGCTCACCACAGGGGGCTGAGGGCTACACCTTC
CDR3aa: CASSPQGAEGYTF
v_gene: TRBV18
j_gene: TRBJ1-2
d_gene: TRBD1
abundance: once

CDR3nt: TGTGCCGTTGGCCAGAAACAATACGAGCAGTACTTC
CDR3aa: CAVGQKQYEQYF
v_gene: TRBV7-9
j_gene: TRBJ2-7
d_gene: .
abundance: .

CDR3nt: TGTGCCAGCAGCTTAGCCGGGGTTTACGAAAAACTGTTTTTT
CDR3aa: CASSLAGVYEKLFF
v_gene: TRBV7-9
j_gene: TRBJ1-4
d_gene: .
abundance: few

CDR3nt: TGTGCCTGGAGGACAGGGGGCGCCTGGACTGAAGCTTTCTTT
CDR3aa: CAWRTGGAWTEAFF
v_gene: TRBV30
j_gene: TRBJ1-1
d_gene: TRBD1
abundance: .

CDR3nt: TGCAGCGTTGAAGATCCGACTCTACCCACAGATACGCAGTATTTT
CDR3aa: CSVEDPTLPTDTQYF
v_gene: TRBV29-1
j_gene: TRBJ2-3
d_gene: .
abundance: .

CDR3nt: TGTGCCAGCCTAATTGCGGGACTAGCAGGCGAGACCCAGTACTTC
CDR3aa: CASLIAGLAGETQYF
v_gene: TRBV2
j_gene: TRBJ2-5
d_gene: TRBD2
abundance: .

CDR3nt: TGTGCCAGCTCTAATAATCCCTTAGGGGAGACCCAGTACTTC
CDR3aa: CASSNNPLGETQYF
v_gene: TRBV18
j_gene: TRBJ2-5
d_gene: .
abundance: .

CDR3nt: TGTGCCAGCAGTGAAAACAGGGGGCACGGCTACACCTTC
CDR3aa: CASSENRGHGYTF
v_gene: TRBV6-1
j_gene: TRBJ1-2
d_gene: TRBD1
abundance: .

CDR3nt: TGTGCCAGCAGCCAAGATCTTGCCGGGGAGCTGTTTTTT
CDR3aa: CASSQDLAGELFF
v_gene: TRBV14
j_gene: TRBJ2-2
d_gene: .
abundance: .

CDR3nt: TGTGCCAGCAGTCAGGGGTATAGCAATCAGCCCCAGCATTTT
CDR3aa: CASSQGYSNQPQHF
v_gene: TRBV6-1
j_gene: TRBJ1-5
d_gene: .
abundance: .

CDR3nt: TGTGCCAGCAGCGGAGCCTTAACTCAGGAGCAGTACTTC
CDR3aa: CASSGALTQEQYF
v_gene: TRBV9
j_gene: TRBJ2-7
d_gene: .
abundance: .

CDR3nt: TGCGCCAGCAGTGAGTCGGGACAGGGGGCGAATCCGTACTTC
CDR3aa: CASSESGQGANPYF
v_gene: TRBV10-1
j_gene: TRBJ2-7
d_gene: TRBD1
abundance: .

CDR3nt: TGTGCCACCGAACGGAGAGGGGATAACTATGGCTACACCTTC
CDR3aa: CATERRGDNYGYTF
v_gene: TRBV6-5
j_gene: TRBJ1-2
d_gene: .
abundance: .

CDR3nt: TGTGCCAGCCGGACTAGGACCTCCGAGCAGTACTTC
CDR3aa: CASRTRTSEQYF
v_gene: TRBV2
j_gene: TRBJ2-7
d_gene: TRBD2
abundance: .

CDR3nt: TGTGCCATCAGTGGAGAACTAGTCGGTGAGCAGTTCTTC
CDR3aa: CAISGELVGEQFF
v_gene: TRBV10-3
j_gene: TRBJ2-1
d_gene: .
abundance: .

CDR3nt: TGTGCCAGCAGTGCGGCAGGGGGGTACAATGAGCAGTTCTTC
CDR3aa: CASSAAGGYNEQFF
v_gene: TRBV6-1
j_gene: TRBJ2-1
d_gene: .
abundance: once

CDR3nt: TGTGCCAGCTCGGGACAGAACTATGGCTACACCTTC
CDR3aa: CASSGQNYGYTF
v_gene: TRBV18
j_gene: TRBJ1-2
d_gene: TRBD1
abundance: .

CDR3nt: TGTGCCAGCAGCTTATATCGGGGGTTGAGTGAGACCCAGTACTTC
CDR3aa: CASSLYRGLSETQYF
v_gene: TRBV7-2
j_gene: TRBJ2-5
d_gene: .
abundance: .

CDR3nt: TGTGCCAGCAGTGAATGGGGGACCCCCTACGAGCAGTACTTC
CDR3aa: CASSEWGTPYEQYF
v_gene: TRBV6-1
j_gene: TRBJ2-7
d_gene: .
abundance: .

CDR3nt: TGCGCCAGCAGCTTGACGGCTAGCGGGGGGGCGGGTAATGAGCAGTTCTTC
CDR3aa: CASSLTASGGAGNEQFF
v_gene: TRBV5-1
j_gene: TRBJ2-1
d_gene: TRBD2
abundance: once

CDR3nt: TGTGCCAGTAGTATGACCCGGACAGGGGTCGGTGGCTACACCTTC
CDR3aa: CASSMTRTGVGGYTF
v_gene: TRBV19
j_gene: TRBJ1-2
d_gene: TRBD1
abundance: .

CDR3nt: TGTGCCTGGAGTTCGGGACAGGGGGTAGAGACCCAGTACTTC
CDR3aa: CAWSSGQGVETQYF
v_gene: TRBV30
j_gene: TRBJ2-5
d_gene: TRBD1
abundance: once

CDR3nt: TGTGCCAGCAGCTTGGGTGGTGGTAACTATGGCTACACCTTC
CDR3aa: CASSLGGGNYGYTF
v_gene: TRBV5-6
j_gene: TRBJ1-2
d_gene: .
abundance: .

CDR3nt: TGTGCCAGCATCATAGCGGGGGGGCCTGGTACGCAGTATTTT
CDR3aa: CASIIAGGPGTQYF
v_gene: TRBV2
j_gene: TRBJ2-3
d_gene: TRBD2
abundance: .

CDR3nt: TGCGCCAGCAGCGCTGAGACTAGCGGGGGCGAAGAGACCCAGTACTTC
CDR3aa: CASSAETSGGEETQYF
v_gene: TRBV10-2
j_gene: TRBJ2-5
d_gene: TRBD2
abundance: .

CDR3nt: TGTGCCAGCAGTGATTTGGAGGACGGACCTTACAATGAGCAGTTCTTC
CDR3aa: CASSDLEDGPYNEQFF
v_gene: TRBV2
j_gene: TRBJ2-1
d_gene: .
abundance: .

CDR3nt: TGTGCCAGCAGCGTAGTGACCGCGGGGGGCCACAATGAGCAGTTCTTC
CDR3aa: CASSVVTAGGHNEQFF
v_gene: TRBV9
j_gene: TRBJ2-1
d_gene: TRBD2
abundance: .

CDR3nt: TGTGCCAGCAGTTCCGGGACAGGGGGAGGTAACTATGGCTACACCTTC
CDR3aa: CASSSGTGGGNYGYTF
v_gene: TRBV6-5
j_gene: TRBJ1-2
d_gene: TRBD1
abundance: .

CDR3nt: TGTGCCAGCAGTTACACACCCCCCGGAGGCTACGAGCAGTACTTC
CDR3aa: CASSYTPPGGYEQYF
v_gene: TRBV6-5
j_gene: TRBJ2-7
d_gene: .
abundance: .

CDR3nt: TGTGCCAGCACGGACGCCGGAGGGGGCTACACCTTC
CDR3aa: CASTDAGGGYTF
v_gene: TRBV9
j_gene: TRBJ1-2
d_gene: .
abundance: .

CDR3nt: TGCGCCAGCAGCTATCCCGGACAGTCCTACGAGCAGTACTTC
CDR3aa: CASSYPGQSYEQYF
v_gene: TRBV4-1
j_gene: TRBJ2-7
d_gene: .
abundance: .

CDR3nt: TGTGCCACCACTAGCGGGGCCACCGGGGAGCTGTTTTTT
CDR3aa: CATTSGATGELFF
v_gene: TRBV6-6
j_gene: TRBJ2-2
d_gene: TRBD2
abundance: .

CDR3nt: TGCGCCAGCAGCCACTTCCTCGACACTGAAGCTTTCTTT
CDR3aa: CASSHFLDTEAFF
v_gene: TRBV4-1
j_gene: TRBJ1-1
d_gene: .
abundance: .

CDR3nt: TGTGCCAGTAGTAGTTATAGCGGGGCCTACGAGCAGTACTTC
CDR3aa: CASSSYSGAYEQYF
v_gene: TRBV19
j_gene: TRBJ2-7
d_gene: TRBD2
abundance: .

CDR3nt: TGCGCCAGCAGTGGCCCAGCGAACACCGGGGAGCTGTTTTTT
CDR3aa: CASSGPANTGELFF
v_gene: TRBV10-1
j_gene: TRBJ2-2
d_gene: .
abundance: few

CDR3nt: TGCGCCAGCACCGTCAGACTAGCGGGGGGGCCGGAGGAGACCCAGTACTTC
CDR3aa: CASTVRLAGGPEETQYF
v_gene: TRBV5-1
j_gene: TRBJ2-5
d_gene: TRBD2
abundance: once

CDR3nt: TGTGCCACCAGCGGTCCTCTCGGGGGGAACACTGAAGCTTTCTTT
CDR3aa: CATSGPLGGNTEAFF
v_gene: TRBV15
j_gene: TRBJ1-1
d_gene: .
abundance: .

CDR3nt: TGTGCCAGCTCGAGTAGCTCTGGGGCCAACGTCCTGACTTTC
CDR3aa: CASSSSSGANVLTF
v_gene: TRBV18
j_gene: TRBJ2-6
d_gene: .
abundance: .

CDR3nt: TGTGCCAGCAGCCAAGAGGGGCAGGGGGGGGCCAACGTCCTGACTTTC
CDR3aa: CASSQEGQGGANVLTF
v_gene: TRBV4-2
j_gene: TRBJ2-6
d_gene: .
abundance: .

CDR3nt: TGTGCCAGTAGTAGACTAGCGGGGGACACAGATACGCAGTATTTT
CDR3aa: CASSRLAGDTDTQYF
v_gene: TRBV19
j_gene: TRBJ2-3
d_gene: TRBD2
abundance: .

CDR3nt: TGTGCCAGTCGGCTCTCTGGGGCCAACGTCCTGACTTTC
CDR3aa: CASRLSGANVLTF
v_gene: TRBV2
j_gene: TRBJ2-6
d_gene: .
abundance: .

CDR3nt: TGCGCCAGCAGCTTGGAACTGACCGGGGAGCTGTTTTTT
CDR3aa: CASSLELTGELFF
v_gene: TRBV5-1
j_gene: TRBJ2-2
d_gene: .
abundance: .

CDR3nt: TGCGCCAGCAGCCGGGCCGGGACGGCGGAGACCCAGTACTTC
CDR3aa: CASSRAGTAETQYF
v_gene: TRBV4-1
j_gene: TRBJ2-5
d_gene: .
abundance: .

CDR3nt: TGTGCCAGCAGCTCGGACCGGGACGGTTATTCACCCCTCCACTTT
CDR3aa: CASSSDRDGYSPLHF
v_gene: TRBV5-4
j_gene: TRBJ1-6
d_gene: .
abundance: .